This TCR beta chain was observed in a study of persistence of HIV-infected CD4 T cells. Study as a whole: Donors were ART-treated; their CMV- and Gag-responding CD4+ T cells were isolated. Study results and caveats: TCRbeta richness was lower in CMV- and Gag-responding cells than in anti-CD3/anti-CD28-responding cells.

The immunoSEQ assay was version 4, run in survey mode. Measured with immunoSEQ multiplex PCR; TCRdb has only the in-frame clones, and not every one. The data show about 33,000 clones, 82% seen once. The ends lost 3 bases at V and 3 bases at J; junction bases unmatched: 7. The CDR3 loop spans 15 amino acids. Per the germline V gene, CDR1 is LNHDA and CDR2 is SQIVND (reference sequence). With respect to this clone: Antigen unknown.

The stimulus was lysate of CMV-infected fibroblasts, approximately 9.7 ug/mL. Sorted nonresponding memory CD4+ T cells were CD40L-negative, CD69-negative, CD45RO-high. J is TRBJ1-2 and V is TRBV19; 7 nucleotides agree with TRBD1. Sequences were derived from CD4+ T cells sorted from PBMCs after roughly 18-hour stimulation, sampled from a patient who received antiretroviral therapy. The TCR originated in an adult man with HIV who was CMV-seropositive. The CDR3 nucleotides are TGTGCCAGTAGTATTGCAGGGGGTATGGACTATGGCTACACCTTC. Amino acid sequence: CASSIAGGMDYGYTF.